This passage covers 5 T cell receptor beta chains from one sample sequenced in a study of CD8 T cells in ankylosing spondylitis. Each CDR3 protein gets one entry after TCRdb re-called the 5' RACE reads with MiXCR. The table includes 340,000 or so distinct CDR3 sequences, over 12% detected once. The sample was blood, either unsorted or a sorted T cell fraction (not recorded which). The receptors shown here come from a male donor with ankylosing spondylitis or in good health (not recorded which).

In this sample, this clonotype turned up many times. CDR3 bases: TGTGCCAGCAGTTTGCTTACTAGCGGGAGGGGTTACGAGCAGTACTTC. Encoded protein: CASSLLTSGRGYEQYF. The chain combines TRBV28 with TRBJ2-7; 13 bases are a match to TRBD2. The germline gives CDR1 MDHEN, CDR2 SYDVKM. V was clipped by 3 bases and J by 4 bases; unmatched bases: 6. CDR3 length: 16 amino acids. The complete variable domain, with remaining parts taken from reference TRBV28 and TRBJ2-7, reads DVKVTQSSRYLVKRTGEKVFLECVQDMDHENMFWYRQDPGLGLRLIYFSYDVKMKEKGDIPEGYSVSREKKERFSLILESASTNQTSMYLCASSLLTSGRGYEQYFGPGTRLTVT.

There are a few counts of this clonotype. V is TRBV5-1 and J is TRBJ2-4, with 10 bases fitting TRBD1. V trimming: 4 bases; J trimming: 1 base; junction bases outside the gene matches: 5. The germline CDR1 and CDR2 sequences are SGHRS and YFSETQ. The CDR3 loop spans 16 amino acids. CDR3 nucleotide sequence: TGCGCCAGCAGCCCGCGACAGGGGGCGGCCAAAAACATTCAGTACTTC. Translation gives CASSPRQGAAKNIQYF.

With regard to this clonotype: A read error is possible here, since a much larger clone lies one base away. The chain joins TRBV2 to TRBJ2-1; D possibly corresponds to TRBD1 (6 bases). Trimming took 5 bases from V and 6 from J, leaving 20 bases between them. The CDR3 consists of 16 residues. Germline values: CDR1 SNHLY, CDR2 FYNNEI. The CDR3 DNA reads TGTGCCAGCAGTTCGGTCACAGGGTATAATTCCAATGAGCAGTTCTTC. Residues: CASSSVTGYNSNEQFF.

This clonotype was counted only a few times. This chain joins TRBV25-1 and TRBJ2-7; 10 bases are a match to TRBD1. Germline lookup yields CDR1 MGHDK and CDR2 SYGVNS. This CDR3 contains 15 residues. The J segment lost 4 bases and the V segment lost 8 bases, leaving 11 bases of the junction unmatched. Here the CDR3 reads CASSRWRTGGYEQYF. CDR3 nucleotide sequence: TGTGCCAGCTCCCGGTGGAGGACAGGGGGGTACGAGCAGTACTTC.

This clonotype was detected only a few times. The chain combines TRBV4-1 with TRBJ2-1; 8 bases map to TRBD1. The CDR3 consists of 15 residues. Losses at the gene ends were 0 bases for V and 9 bases for J; bases not matched to a gene: 7. Germline-derived CDR1 and CDR2 are MGHRA and YSYEKL. The CDR3 protein is CASSQDPRTGPEQFF. In DNA form, the CDR3 reads TGCGCCAGCAGCCAAGACCCCAGGACAGGGCCTGAGCAGTTCTTC.